Sequencing of this T cell receptor beta chain was carried out in a study of response to subunit inactivated influenza vaccine. Whole-study results and caveats: Authors suggested that a seasonal influenza vaccination recruits few new T cells each time.

TCRdb called the RT-PCR reads again in MiXCR, with one record for every CDR3 protein. The repertoire holds about 500,000 distinct CDR3 sequences, with more than 7% as singletons. CDR3 length: 13 amino acids. Germline assignment: CDR1 DFQATT and CDR2 SNEGSKA (reference sequence). V was clipped by 6 bases and J by 0 bases, with 9 bases between them. On this clonotype itself: Its antigen is unidentified.

This clonotype was obtained from a man aged 50-75 years who received an inactivated influenza vaccine. The gene calls are TRBV20-1 and TRBJ2-1; no clear D. The sequences come from PBMCs from blood, collected roughly 24 months after vaccination. DNA for the CDR3: TGCAGTGCCCTACGCGGCTCCTACAATGAGCAGTTCTTC. Amino acids: CSALRGSYNEQFF.